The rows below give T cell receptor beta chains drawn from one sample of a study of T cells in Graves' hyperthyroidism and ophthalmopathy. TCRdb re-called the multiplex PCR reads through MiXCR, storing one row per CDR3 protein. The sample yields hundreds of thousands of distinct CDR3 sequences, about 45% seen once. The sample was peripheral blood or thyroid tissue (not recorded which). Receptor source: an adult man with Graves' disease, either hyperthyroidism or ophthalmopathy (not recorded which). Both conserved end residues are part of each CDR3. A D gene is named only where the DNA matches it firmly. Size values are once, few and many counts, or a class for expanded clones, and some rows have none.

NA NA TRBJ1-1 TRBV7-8 CASSQERAAQNTEAFF TGTGCCAGCAGCCAAGAAAGGGCAGCCCAGAACACTGAAGCTTTCTTT
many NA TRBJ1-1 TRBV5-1 CASSLGGRAAFF TGCGCCAGCAGCTTGGGGGGGCGCGCGGCTTTCTTT
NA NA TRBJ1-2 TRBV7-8 CASSWGGWKSYTF TGTGCCAGCAGTTGGGGGGGTTGGAAGAGCTACACCTTC
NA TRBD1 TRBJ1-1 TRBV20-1 CSASHRGDTEAFF TGCAGTGCGTCTCACAGGGGCGACACTGAAGCTTTCTTT
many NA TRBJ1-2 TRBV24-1 CATSDHGPGGYGYTF TGTGCCACCAGTGATCATGGACCGGGGGGCTATGGCTACACCTTC
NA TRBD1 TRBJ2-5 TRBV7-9 CASTPDREETQYF TGTGCCAGCACCCCCGACAGGGAGGAGACCCAGTACTTC
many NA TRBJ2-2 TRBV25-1 CASNGLANTGELFF TGTGCCAGCAACGGACTCGCGAACACCGGGGAGCTGTTTTTT
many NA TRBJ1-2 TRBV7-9 CASSLVTPAYYGYTF TGTGCCAGCAGCTTGGTCACTCCGGCTTACTATGGCTACACCTTC
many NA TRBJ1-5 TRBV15 CATSRDRSKNQPQHF TGTGCCACCAGCAGAGATAGGTCTAAGAATCAGCCCCAGCATTTT
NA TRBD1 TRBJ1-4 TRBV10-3 CAISRTGNEKLFF TGTGCCATCAGTCGGACAGGGAATGAAAAACTGTTTTTT
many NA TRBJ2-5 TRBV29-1 CSLEVGETQYF TGCAGCCTTGAGGTTGGAGAGACCCAGTACTTC
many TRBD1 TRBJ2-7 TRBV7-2 CASSSGTGDREQYF TGTGCCAGCAGCTCCGGGACAGGGGATCGCGAGCAGTACTTC
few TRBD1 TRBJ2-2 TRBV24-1 CATSDPGTGVGELFF TGTGCCACCAGTGACCCCGGGACAGGGGTCGGGGAGCTGTTTTTT
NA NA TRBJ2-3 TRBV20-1 CSARTGVGTDTQYF TGCAGTGCTAGGACGGGAGTAGGCACAGATACGCAGTATTTT
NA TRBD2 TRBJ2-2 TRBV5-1 CASSGYGRAHGELFF TGCGCCAGCAGCGGCTACGGGAGGGCGCACGGGGAGCTGTTTTTT
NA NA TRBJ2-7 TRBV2 CASSGSQRGEQYF TGTGCCAGCAGTGGATCCCAGAGGGGCGAGCAGTACTTC
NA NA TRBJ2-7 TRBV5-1 CASSSRRDLYSYEQYF TGCGCCAGCAGCTCACGACGGGACCTCTACTCCTACGAGCAGTACTTC
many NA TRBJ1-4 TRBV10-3 CAIQAIRDGNEKLFF TGTGCCATTCAAGCTATCCGGGACGGCAATGAAAAACTGTTTTTT
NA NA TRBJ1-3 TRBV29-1 CSGTLNTIYF TGCAGCGGGACTCTAAACACCATATATTTT
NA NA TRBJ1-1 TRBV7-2 CASSPHGGAGAEAFF TGTGCCAGCAGCCCCCACGGGGGGGCCGGCGCTGAAGCTTTCTTT
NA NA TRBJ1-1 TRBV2 CASSYSGTGTEAFF TGTGCCAGCAGTTACTCGGGCACAGGCACTGAAGCTTTCTTT
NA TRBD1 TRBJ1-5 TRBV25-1 CASGNADRENQPQHF TGTGCCAGCGGTAATGCTGACAGGGAGAATCAGCCCCAGCATTTT
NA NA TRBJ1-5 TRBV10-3 CAISLGVVRSNQPQHF TGTGCCATCAGCCTAGGCGTCGTTCGAAGCAATCAGCCCCAGCATTTT
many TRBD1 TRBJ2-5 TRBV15 CATSRGGQGHRRETQYF TGTGCCACCAGCAGAGGAGGACAGGGCCATAGGAGGGAGACCCAGTACTTC
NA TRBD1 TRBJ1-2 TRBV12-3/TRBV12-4 CASRERTGGRYGYTF TGTGCCAGCAGGGAAAGGACAGGGGGCCGCTATGGCTACACCTTC
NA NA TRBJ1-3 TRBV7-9 CASSEPGNTIYF TGTGCCAGCAGTGAGCCTGGAAACACCATATATTTT
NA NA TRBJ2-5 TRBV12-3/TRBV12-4 CASSFGLWETQYF TGTGCCAGCAGTTTTGGGTTATGGGAGACCCAGTACTTC
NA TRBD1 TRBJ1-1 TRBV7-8 CASSLGAGGFTEAFF TGTGCCAGCAGCTTGGGCGCAGGGGGCTTCACTGAAGCTTTCTTT
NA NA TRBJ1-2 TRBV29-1 CSVAGFGNNYGYTF TGCAGCGTTGCAGGGTTTGGAAATAACTATGGCTACACCTTC
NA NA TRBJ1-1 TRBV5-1 CASSLNRVENTEAFF TGCGCCAGCAGCTTGAACAGGGTGGAGAACACTGAAGCTTTCTTT
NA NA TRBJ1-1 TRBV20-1 CSARDSTVLNTEAFF TGCAGTGCTAGAGATTCGACGGTTTTGAACACTGAAGCTTTCTTT
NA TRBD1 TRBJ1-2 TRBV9 CASSLRTGGVYGYTF TGTGCCAGCAGTTTGAGGACAGGGGGCGTCTATGGCTACACCTTC
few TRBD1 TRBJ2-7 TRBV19 CASSLTGGGDEQYF TGTGCCAGTAGTCTGACAGGGGGCGGCGACGAGCAGTACTTC
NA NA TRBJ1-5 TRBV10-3 CASRLTADANQPQHF TGTGCCAGCAGATTAACCGCGGATGCCAATCAGCCCCAGCATTTT
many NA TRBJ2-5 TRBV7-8 CASSSGASQETQYF TGTGCCAGCAGCTCGGGGGCTAGCCAAGAGACCCAGTACTTC
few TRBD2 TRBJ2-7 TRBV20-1 CSARDRTSVFYEQYF TGCAGTGCTAGAGATCGGACTAGCGTTTTCTACGAGCAGTACTTC
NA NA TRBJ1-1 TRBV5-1 CASSSAPGWNTEAFF TGCGCCAGCAGCTCGGCACCAGGATGGAACACTGAAGCTTTCTTT
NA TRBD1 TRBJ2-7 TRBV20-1 CSARERLTGYRYEQYF TGCAGTGCTAGAGAGAGACTGACAGGGTATAGGTACGAGCAGTACTTC
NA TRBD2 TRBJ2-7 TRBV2 CASSLATSGKGSYEQYF TGTGCCAGCAGTTTAGCGACTAGCGGAAAAGGTTCGTACGAGCAGTACTTC
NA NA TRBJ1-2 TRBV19 CASSYADNNYGYTF TGTGCCAGTAGTTACGCAGACAATAACTATGGCTACACCTTC
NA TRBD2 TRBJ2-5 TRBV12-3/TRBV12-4 CASSQTSGGYQETQYF TGTGCCAGCAGCCAGACTAGCGGGGGGTACCAAGAGACCCAGTACTTC
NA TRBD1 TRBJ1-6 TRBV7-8 CASSRYYRGHNSPLHF TGTGCCAGCAGCCGATACTACAGGGGGCATAATTCACCCCTCCACTTT